A selection of T cell receptor beta chains follows, all from one sample in a study of T cell repertoires in cytomegalovirus infection. One entry per CDR3 protein, called by TCRdb with MiXCR from the reads. The sample carries about 740,000 distinct CDR3 sequences, around a third recorded once. Which antigens these TCRs recognize remains unknown. The sequences come from cultured PBMCs, collected from culture after CMV antigen stimulation. The receptors stem from a human donor in good health (CMV status not recorded). Some clones in this sample may be carry-over from other donors' samples. Each CDR3 is given with its conserved first and last residue. The D gene is left open where the match is weak. A row's size may be missing; if present it is once, few, many or a size class.

v_gene	abundance	j_gene	d_gene	CDR3nt	CDR3aa
TRBV12-3/TRBV12-4	few	TRBJ2-1	TRBD1	TGTGCCAGCAGCAGCCGGGACAGGGTCCATGAGCAGTTCTTC	CASSSRDRVHEQFF
TRBV19	.	TRBJ2-1	.	TGTGCCAGTGCCGCGGGCGGTTCCTACAATGAGCAGTTCTTC	CASAAGGSYNEQFF
TRBV7-9	.	TRBJ1-1	.	TGTGCCAGCAGCTTAGGGGGCAGCCCACGCACTGAAGCTTTCTTT	CASSLGGSPRTEAFF
TRBV19	few	TRBJ1-1	.	TGTGCCAGTAGTGTGACTGCGAACACTGAAGCTTTCTTT	CASSVTANTEAFF
TRBV7-2	many	TRBJ2-3	.	TGTGCCAGCAGCTTATCCAGTGGGGTCGATACGCAGTATTTT	CASSLSSGVDTQYF
TRBV11-2	.	TRBJ2-7	.	TGTGCCAGCAGCTTAGGGCCGGGGACGTCCTACGAGCAGTACTTC	CASSLGPGTSYEQYF
TRBV6-1	few	TRBJ2-1	.	TGTGCCAGCAGTGAACGGTCCACCCTAAATGAGCAGTTCTTC	CASSERSTLNEQFF
TRBV2	.	TRBJ1-5	TRBD1	TGTGCCAGCAGTGAAAGTTGGACAGGGAACAATCAGCCCCAGCATTTT	CASSESWTGNNQPQHF
TRBV7-2	many	TRBJ1-6	.	TGTGCCAGCAGCTTACCCCACCGACTCCCCGAAAGCTCCTATAATTCACCCCTCCACTTT	CASSLPHRLPESSYNSPLHF
TRBV12-3/TRBV12-4	.	TRBJ1-1	.	TGTGCCAGCAGTTTAGGACAGTATAATTATGAAGCTTTCTTT	CASSLGQYNYEAFF
TRBV6-5	few	TRBJ2-7	.	TGTGCCAGCAGTTTAATATGGACAGCACCATACGAGCAGTACTTC	CASSLIWTAPYEQYF
TRBV7-2	many	TRBJ2-2	.	TGTGCCAGCAGCGGACGGACTAACGGGGAGCTGTTTTTT	CASSGRTNGELFF
TRBV20-1	.	TRBJ2-3	TRBD1	TGCAGTGGGGGCGACAGGGGGCGGGCAGATACGCAGTATTTT	CSGGDRGRADTQYF
TRBV7-9	few	TRBJ2-6	TRBD1	TGTGCCAGCAGCTTAGAGCCGGGACAGTGGGTTTCTGGGGCCAACGTCCTGACTTTC	CASSLEPGQWVSGANVLTF
TRBV7-6	.	TRBJ2-1	.	TGTGCCAGCAGCCCCCCCGTGGAGGATCTCTACAATGAGCAGTTCTTC	CASSPPVEDLYNEQFF
TRBV6-1	.	TRBJ2-1	TRBD1	TGTGCCAGCAGCCCAGGCAGGGGGCGCCACAATGAGCAGTTCTTC	CASSPGRGRHNEQFF
TRBV10-2	.	TRBJ2-3	.	TGCGCCAGCACAGGAGCGCGCGTGTCTGCAGATACGCAGTATTTT	CASTGARVSADTQYF
TRBV19	few	TRBJ1-5	.	TGTGCCACCGAGCGAAGTAGCAATCAGCCCCAGCATTTT	CATERSSNQPQHF
TRBV7-2	few	TRBJ2-6	TRBD1	TGTGCCAGCAGCCGGACAGGGGATAGGGCCAACGTCCTGACTTTC	CASSRTGDRANVLTF
TRBV27	.	TRBJ2-3	TRBD2	TGTGCCAGCAGTTTATCACAGCGGGGTAGCACAGATACGCAGTATTTT	CASSLSQRGSTDTQYF
TRBV7-2	many	TRBJ2-2	.	TGTGCCTCCTCAGCTTATGGGCAGGGTCTCACCGGGGAGCTGTTTTTT	CASSAYGQGLTGELFF
TRBV2	.	TRBJ2-5	.	TGTGCCAGCACCTTCTGGGGCACCGGAGAGACCCAGTACTTC	CASTFWGTGETQYF
TRBV20-1	few	TRBJ1-5	TRBD1	TGCAGTGCTAGAGGTGGCGGGACAGGGCTCGGTCAGCCCCAGCATTTT	CSARGGGTGLGQPQHF
TRBV6-1	.	TRBJ2-5	.	TGTGCCAGCAGTTTATCTTGGGGTCAAAAGACCCAGTACTTC	CASSLSWGQKTQYF
TRBV7-2	few	TRBJ1-3	.	TGTGCCAGCAGCCCTTACATCTCTGGAAACACCATATATTTT	CASSPYISGNTIYF
TRBV6-6	.	TRBJ2-7	.	TGTGCCAGCTGCCTTCCCGGGGTATCCTACGAGCAGTACTTC	CASCLPGVSYEQYF
TRBV7-9	few	TRBJ1-2	.	TGTGCCAGCACCCCTAGCGGGGAATACTATGGCTACACCTTC	CASTPSGEYYGYTF
TRBV14	.	TRBJ2-7	TRBD2	TGTGCCAGCAGCCAACGGAAGCGGGGGGTCTACGAGCAGTACTTC	CASSQRKRGVYEQYF
TRBV6-6	.	TRBJ2-7	TRBD2	TGTGCCAGCAGTTACTCAACACTTAACCGGGACTACCGCTTC	CASSYSTLNRDYRF
TRBV7-9	.	TRBJ1-2	.	TGTGCCAGCAGCTCCCCTGGACAGAGCTATGGCTACACCTTC	CASSSPGQSYGYTF
TRBV20-1	.	TRBJ2-7	.	TGCAGTGCGTCCTTTTCGGCTCCTCCCCCTTACGAGCAGTACTTC	CSASFSAPPPYEQYF
TRBV10-3	.	TRBJ2-7	.	TGTGCCATCAGCCCAAAGTGGAATTACGAGCAGTACTTC	CAISPKWNYEQYF
TRBV7-6	.	TRBJ2-1	.	TGTGCCAGCAGCTTAAACGGGGCCGGTGAGCAGTTCTTC	CASSLNGAGEQFF
TRBV7-2	few	TRBJ2-1	TRBD2	TGTGCCAGCAGCATTAGCGGGGCTTCCTACAATGAGCAGTTCTTC	CASSISGASYNEQFF
TRBV18	few	TRBJ1-1	TRBD1	TGTGCCAGCTCACCAGACGGGACAGGGGGCACTGAAGCTTTCTTT	CASSPDGTGGTEAFF
TRBV11-2	few	TRBJ1-5	.	TGTGCCAGCAGCTTAACGGCCAGCATGGATCAGCCCCAGCATTTT	CASSLTASMDQPQHF
TRBV20-1	few	TRBJ2-7	TRBD1	TGCAGTGCTAGAACAGGGGGTTTCCCCTACGAGCAGTACTTC	CSARTGGFPYEQYF
TRBV12-3/TRBV12-4	.	TRBJ2-1	.	TGTGCCAGCACCGTAGGTGTGAGGTATGAGCAGTTCTTC	CASTVGVRYEQFF
TRBV20-1	few	TRBJ2-3	.	TGCAGTGCTAGAGATGCGGAGTACGGGACGCAGTATTTT	CSARDAEYGTQYF
TRBV4-2	few	TRBJ1-2	.	TGTGCCAGCAGCCAAGAATCCAGGCCCCCTATCGGTTATGGCTACACCTTC	CASSQESRPPIGYGYTF
TRBV7-2	many	TRBJ2-1	.	TGTGCCAGCAGCTTAGGACAGCCTTCCTACAATGAGCAGTTCTTC	CASSLGQPSYNEQFF
TRBV5-6	.	TRBJ2-5	.	TGTGCCAGCAGCTTGGGCGGAAACGCCGTACAAGAGACCCAGTACTTC	CASSLGGNAVQETQYF
TRBV27	.	TRBJ2-1	.	TGTGCCAGCAGTTTTGGTGGCCTCACTGAGCAGTTCTTC	CASSFGGLTEQFF
TRBV6-6	.	TRBJ2-1	.	TGTGCCAGCAGTTACTCCCCTGGGAGGCATGAGCAGTTCTTC	CASSYSPGRHEQFF
TRBV7-8	few	TRBJ1-5	.	TGTGCCAGCAGCTTAGGGCCCCGGCAGGGGACAAGCAATCAGCCCCAGCATTTT	CASSLGPRQGTSNQPQHF
TRBV7-2	.	TRBJ2-1	TRBD2	TGTGCCAGCAGCTTCGGACTAGCGGGAAACAATGGGCAGTTCTTC	CASSFGLAGNNGQFF
TRBV7-2	.	TRBJ2-7	TRBD2	TGTGCCAGCAGCAAGGGACTAGCGGGAGGGAACGAGCAGTACTTC	CASSKGLAGGNEQYF
TRBV20-1	few	TRBJ1-1	.	TGCAGTACTAAGGGGGGGCCGACCACTGAAGCTTTCTTT	CSTKGGPTTEAFF
TRBV11-2	.	TRBJ2-3	.	TGTGCCAGCAGCTCGGACTTTTCCACAGATACGCAGTATTTT	CASSSDFSTDTQYF
TRBV7-2	.	TRBJ2-1	.	TGTGCCAGCAGCCGAGGACCGAGCAATGAGCAGTTCTTC	CASSRGPSNEQFF
TRBV20-1	.	TRBJ2-7	TRBD2	TGCAGTGCGCGGGGGAGCAACGAGCAGTACTTC	CSARGSNEQYF
TRBV10-3	few	TRBJ2-5	.	TGTGCCTCCTCAGAGGATGAGACCCAGTACTTC	CASSEDETQYF
TRBV11-2	many	TRBJ2-5	.	TGTGCCAGCAGCTTAACGTGGGCTAGCTCCGTCGAGACCCAGTACTTC	CASSLTWASSVETQYF
TRBV5-4	few	TRBJ2-1	TRBD2	TGTGCCAGCAGCCGGGGACTAGCGGGGCTCTATGAGCAGTTCTTC	CASSRGLAGLYEQFF
TRBV7-2	few	TRBJ1-2	TRBD1	TGTGCCAGCAGCCCCCGGGACAGGGGGCTTGGCTACACCTTC	CASSPRDRGLGYTF